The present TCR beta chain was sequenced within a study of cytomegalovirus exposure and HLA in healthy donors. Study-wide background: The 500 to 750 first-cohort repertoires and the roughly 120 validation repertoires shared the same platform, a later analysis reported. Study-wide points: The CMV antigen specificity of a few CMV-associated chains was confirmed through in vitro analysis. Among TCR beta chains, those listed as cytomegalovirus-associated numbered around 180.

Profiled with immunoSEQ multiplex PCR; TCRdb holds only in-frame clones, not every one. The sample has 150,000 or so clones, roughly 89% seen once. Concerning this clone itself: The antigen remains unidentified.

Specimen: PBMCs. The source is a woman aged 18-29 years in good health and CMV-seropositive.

This chain's CDR3 is CASSSLTPTGTGELFF. The CDR3 nucleotides are TGCGCCAGCAGCTCCCTTACACCCACCGGGACCGGGGAGCTGTTTTTT. The gene calls are TRBV5-1 and TRBJ2-2; D call uncertain. V was pared by 3 bases and J by 5 bases, with 17 bases between. The length of the CDR3 is 16 residues. CDR1 is SGHRS, CDR2 YFSETQ, per germline. The full variable domain, in which reference TRBV5-1 and TRBJ2-2 provide the parts outside the CDR3, is KAGVTQTPRYLIKTRGQQVTLSCSPISGHRSVSWYQQTPGQGLQFLFEYFSETQRNKGNFPGRFSGRQFSNSRSEMNVSTLELGDSALYLCASSSLTPTGTGELFFGEGSRLTVL.